Listed below are T cell receptor beta chains from one sample, sequenced in a study of blood T cell repertoires in COVID-19. Clones were sequenced by immunoSEQ multiplex PCR, and TCRdb holds only the in-frame ones, with some missing. Among 150,000 to 200,000 clones, 65% to 80% were seen once, and the ten largest hold about 17%. The sample comprised PBMCs or T cells enriched from blood (not recorded which). All receptors come from a woman in her 50s with acute COVID-19. Each CDR3 is given with its conserved first and last residue. A D gene is named only where the DNA matches it firmly. Clone size is given for some rows only: seen once, a few or many times, or a class if the clone is expanded.

J gene | V gene | D gene | clone size | CDR3 protein | CDR3 DNA
TRBJ1-1 | TRBV7-9 | TRBD1 | . | CASSARDRGAEAFF | TGTGCCAGCAGCGCCCGCGACAGGGGCGCTGAAGCTTTCTTT
TRBJ2-3 | TRBV4-1 | . | . | CASSQPRRTGSTDTQYF | TGCGCCAGCAGCCAACCCCGTCGCACGGGATCCACAGATACGCAGTATTTT
TRBJ1-2 | TRBV4-3 | . | . | CASSHAGSGVGYTF | TGCGCCAGCAGCCATGCAGGGTCTGGGGTTGGCTACACCTTC
TRBJ1-1 | TRBV6-5 | . | . | CASSYSTGTPFEAFF | TGTGCCAGCAGTTACTCGACAGGTACCCCGTTTGAAGCTTTCTTT
TRBJ2-3 | TRBV2 | . | . | CASATGSGSTDTQYF | TGTGCCAGCGCCACAGGGAGTGGTAGCACAGATACGCAGTATTTT
TRBJ1-5 | TRBV10-3 | . | . | CAISEEVLSNQPQHF | TGTGCCATCAGTGAAGAGGTTTTAAGCAATCAGCCCCAGCATTTT
TRBJ1-2 | TRBV3-1/TRBV3-2 | . | . | CASSHWAYGYTF | TGTGCCAGCAGCCACTGGGCCTATGGCTACACCTTC
TRBJ1-6 | TRBV7-6 | TRBD1 | . | CASSLETGVRSPLHF | TGTGCCAGCAGCTTAGAGACAGGGGTGAGGTCACCCCTCCACTTT
TRBJ2-3 | TRBV28 | . | . | CASSVREDTQYF | TGTGCTAGCAGTGTCAGGGAAGATACGCAGTATTTT
TRBJ2-2 | TRBV6-5 | . | few | CASSYSEGVGGELFF | TGTGCCAGCAGTTACTCGGAAGGGGTAGGCGGGGAGCTGTTTTTT
TRBJ1-1 | TRBV5-1 | . | . | CASSKAGDRNTEAFF | TGCGCCAGCAGCAAAGCCGGAGACAGGAACACTGAAGCTTTCTTT
TRBJ1-2 | TRBV7-2 | . | . | CASSLDSGGDGYTF | TGTGCCAGCAGCTTAGATTCTGGAGGGGATGGCTACACCTTC
TRBJ1-1 | TRBV28 | . | . | CASSYGGAGRRNTEAFF | TGTGCCAGCAGTTACGGAGGGGCCGGAAGGAGGAACACTGAAGCTTTCTTT
TRBJ2-1 | TRBV14 | TRBD1 | . | CASSSTGTGGLNRFNEQFF | TGTGCCAGCTCCTCCACCGGGACAGGGGGCCTCAACCGCTTCAATGAGCAGTTCTTC
TRBJ2-3 | TRBV9 | TRBD2 | few | CASSPGTSGGGTIDTQYF | TGTGCCAGCAGCCCTGGGACTAGCGGGGGCGGAACGATAGATACGCAGTATTTT
TRBJ1-4 | TRBV5-1 | TRBD1 | . | CASSLAASTGGYEKLFF | TGCGCCAGCAGCTTGGCTGCGTCGACAGGGGGCTATGAAAAACTGTTTTTT
TRBJ1-2 | TRBV5-4 | . | few | CASRWLGAVYGYTF | TGTGCCAGCAGATGGTTAGGGGCCGTCTATGGCTACACCTTC
TRBJ1-4 | TRBV9 | TRBD1 | . | CASSVAGGEKLFF | TGTGCCAGCAGCGTAGCAGGGGGTGAAAAACTGTTTTTT
TRBJ2-5 | TRBV7-8 | . | . | CASSARDSNQETQYF | TGTGCCAGCAGCGCCCGGGACTCCAACCAAGAGACCCAGTACTTC
TRBJ2-1 | TRBV4-3 | . | . | CASSQERGGIHNEQFF | TGCGCCAGCAGCCAAGAAAGGGGGGGCATCCACAATGAGCAGTTCTTC
TRBJ2-2 | TRBV18 | . | . | CASSPPQGAGELFF | TGTGCCAGCTCACCCCCACAGGGAGCCGGGGAGCTGTTTTTT
TRBJ2-3 | TRBV4-2 | TRBD2 | . | CASSVLVSSAGGSTDTQYF | TGTGCCAGCAGCGTACTAGTAAGTTCGGCGGGGGGCAGCACAGATACGCAGTATTTT